The clone carrying this T cell receptor (beta chain) has only one observation. Germline CDR1 SQVTM, CDR2 ANQGSEA. CDR3 length: 14 residues. Between the trimmed V and J ends, which lost 4 bases and 3 bases, there was a span of 15 bases. The data stem from a study of identifying expanded T cells in peripheral blood. The protocol was immunoSEQ multiplex PCR, while the TCRdb copy is restricted to in-frame clones and leaves out a portion. This sample has more than 55,000 clones, with approximately 87% found just once. The source material was blood. The chain carries TRBV29-1 and TRBJ1-1; D is undetermined. The sequence came from a person aged 18-70 years in good health. This CDR3 reads CSVAPGTLDTEAFF. The CDR3 coding sequence is TGCAGCGTTGCCCCAGGAACCCTGGACACTGAAGCTTTCTTT.